This T cell receptor (beta chain) was found in a study of CD8 T cells in ankylosing spondylitis. The study, taken as a whole, reports: What appeared characteristic of ankylosing spondylitis blood was a TCR beta motif of 7 or 8 highly homologous variants.

TCRdb reprocessed the 5' RACE reads with MiXCR, giving one entry per CDR3 protein. The data contain about 400,000 distinct CDR3 sequences, 20% to 25% of them singletons. CDR1 is MNHNS, CDR2 SASEGT, per germline. The length of the CDR3 is 14 residues. Germline trimming cut 9 bases from V and 4 bases from J; bases unmatched to any gene: 9. As for this clonotype: What it binds is unknown.

Sequences were obtained from blood, either unsorted or a sorted T cell fraction (not recorded which). This TCR came from a male donor with ankylosing spondylitis. V is TRBV6-1 and J is TRBJ2-1; 7 positions match TRBD2. CDR3 bases: TGTGCCAGTGGATCTAGCGGAGCGTACAATGAGCAGTTCTTC. Translating gives CASGSSGAYNEQFF.